This T cell receptor (beta chain) is from a study of post-analysis software for immune sequencing data (dated by TCRdb to the mid-2010s). For the study in its entirety: Disease courses on record covered relapsing-remitting, secondary progressive and progressive-relapsing multiple sclerosis, though some patients had no subtype annotation. The multiple sclerosis patient repertoires were compared with ten to eleven previously published healthy control repertoires from donors aged 6 to 25 years. A subset of samples was prepared in parallel using single-end sample barcoding, then pooled and co-amplified after Illumina adapter ligation. What the authors observed across the whole study: Normalized Chao1 diversity was significantly lower in multiple sclerosis patients than controls, suggesting substantial peripheral T-cell clonal expansion. Direct clustering with F measure revealed strong co-clustering of samples prepared in the same batch, which led to a batch-effect correction. The control group was slightly older than the multiple sclerosis patient group.

Of note for this clonotype: The antigen it binds to is not known. No base-level quality is on record; no much larger clone is a single base apart.

To demonstrate the VDJtools post-analysis software, TCR beta repertoires were profiled from the peripheral blood of 10 to 15 young patients with multiple sclerosis. The patients with multiple sclerosis were children and adolescents between about 6 and 17 years of age. Libraries were prepared through PCR. This sample was sequenced with an Illumina HiSeq 2500. To reduce PCR and sequencing biases, unique molecular identifiers were incorporated into the TCR beta cDNA libraries. Roughly 0.5 million cDNA molecules were obtained per 1 to 10 million input T cells, so each molecule approximated one T cell. The patient libraries were prepared and sequenced with the same protocol used for the earlier healthy control dataset. Within a given batch, samples were prepared together, multiplexed and sequenced on the same HiSeq lane. Per the source publication's procedure: MIGEC was used to process the raw barcoded reads, and molecular identifier groups with only a single read were discarded before consensus assembly and CDR3 extraction. Clonotype tables were post-analysed with VDJtools, and diversity was normalized by down-sampling all datasets to the smallest sample size. Repertoire overlap clustering matched CDR3 amino acid but not nucleotide sequences to correct batch-related cross-sample contamination. The raw public reads went through TCRdb reprocessing: fastp at Q25, MiXCR clone calling, in-frame beta chains kept. Rows matching on CDR3 protein sequence are summarized as one entry with the most common DNA and genes. The V and J calls reflect TCRdb's pipeline rather than the authors' work. The sample includes hundreds of thousands of distinct CDR3 sequences, with 53% observed a single time. The ten biggest clones cover 4.6% of the sample.

Sequenced: blood. The sequence came from a girl between 5 and 17 years old with multiple sclerosis.

The DNA is as follows: TGCAGTGCTCACAGGGTTATTCAGGAGACCCAGTACTTC. Translated, it gives CSAHRVIQETQYF. This sequence uses TRBV20-1 and TRBJ2-4; a tentative D match to TRBD1 spans 6 bases. The J call may not be correct, given that the DNA end is closer to TRBJ2-5. From cysteine to phenylalanine, the CDR3 is 13 amino acids long. The DNA shown is the 39-base CDR3, in frame from base 1. The CDR1 and CDR2 encoded by the germline V gene (reference sequence) are DFQATT and SNEGSKA.